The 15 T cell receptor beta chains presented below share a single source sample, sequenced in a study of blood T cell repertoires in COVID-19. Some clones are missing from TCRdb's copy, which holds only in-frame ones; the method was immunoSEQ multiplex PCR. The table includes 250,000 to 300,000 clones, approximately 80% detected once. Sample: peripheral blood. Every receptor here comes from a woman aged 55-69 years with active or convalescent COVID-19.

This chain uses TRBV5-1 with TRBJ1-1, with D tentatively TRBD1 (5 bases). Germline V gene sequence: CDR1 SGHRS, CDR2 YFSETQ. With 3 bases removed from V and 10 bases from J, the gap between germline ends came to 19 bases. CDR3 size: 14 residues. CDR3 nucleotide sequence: TGCGCCAGCAGCTCGGGGACGATCCGCGGGGTAGCTTTCTTT. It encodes CASSSGTIRGVAFF.

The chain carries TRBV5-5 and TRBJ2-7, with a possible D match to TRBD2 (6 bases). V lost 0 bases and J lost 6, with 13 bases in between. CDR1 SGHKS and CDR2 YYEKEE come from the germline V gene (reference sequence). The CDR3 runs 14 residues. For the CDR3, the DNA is TGTGCCAGCAGCTTGGAGGAGGGGCTGGGCGAGCAGTACTTC. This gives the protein CASSLEEGLGEQYF.

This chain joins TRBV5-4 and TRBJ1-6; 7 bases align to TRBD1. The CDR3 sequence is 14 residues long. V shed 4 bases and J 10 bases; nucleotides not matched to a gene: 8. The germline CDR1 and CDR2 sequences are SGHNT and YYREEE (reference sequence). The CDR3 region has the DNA TGTGCCAGCAGCCTTGGACAGGCTGGATCACCCCTCCACTTT. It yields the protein CASSLGQAGSPLHF.

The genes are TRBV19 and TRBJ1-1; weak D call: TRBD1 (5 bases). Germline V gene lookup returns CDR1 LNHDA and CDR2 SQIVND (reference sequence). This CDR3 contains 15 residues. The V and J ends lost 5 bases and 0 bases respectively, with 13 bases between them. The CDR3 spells CASSATGHVNTEAFF. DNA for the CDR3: TGTGCCAGTAGTGCGACCGGACATGTGAACACTGAAGCTTTCTTT.

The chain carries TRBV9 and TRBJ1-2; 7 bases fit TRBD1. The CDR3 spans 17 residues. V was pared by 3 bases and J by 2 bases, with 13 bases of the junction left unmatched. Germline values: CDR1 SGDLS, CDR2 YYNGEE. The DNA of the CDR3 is TGTGCCAGCAGCGCGGTACCTTTAGGACAGGAGAACTATGGCTACACCTTC. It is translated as CASSAVPLGQENYGYTF.

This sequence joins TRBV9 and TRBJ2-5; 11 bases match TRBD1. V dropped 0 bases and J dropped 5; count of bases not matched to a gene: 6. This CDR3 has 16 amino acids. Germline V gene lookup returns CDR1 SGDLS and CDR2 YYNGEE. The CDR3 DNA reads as TGTGCCAGCAGCGTAGGGAGGACAGGGGGCGAGGAGACCCAGTACTTC. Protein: CASSVGRTGGEETQYF.

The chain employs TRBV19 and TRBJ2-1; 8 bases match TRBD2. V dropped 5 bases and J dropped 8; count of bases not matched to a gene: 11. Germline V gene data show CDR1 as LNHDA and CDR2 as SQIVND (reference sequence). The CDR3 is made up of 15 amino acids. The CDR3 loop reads CASSLGLVSRDEQFF. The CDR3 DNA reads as TGTGCCAGTAGTCTGGGACTAGTCTCACGCGATGAGCAGTTCTTC.

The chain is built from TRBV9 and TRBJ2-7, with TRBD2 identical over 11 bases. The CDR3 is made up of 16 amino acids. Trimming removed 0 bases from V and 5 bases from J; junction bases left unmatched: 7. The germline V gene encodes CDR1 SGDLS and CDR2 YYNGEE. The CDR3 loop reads CASSVAPELAGDEQYF. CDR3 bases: TGTGCCAGCAGCGTAGCCCCCGAACTAGCGGGGGACGAGCAGTACTTC.

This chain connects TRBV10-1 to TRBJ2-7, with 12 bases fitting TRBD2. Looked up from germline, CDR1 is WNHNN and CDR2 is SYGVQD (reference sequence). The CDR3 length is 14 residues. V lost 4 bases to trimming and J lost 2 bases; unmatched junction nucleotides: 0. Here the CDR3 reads CASSASGGAYEQYF. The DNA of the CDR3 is TGCGCCAGCAGTGCTAGCGGGGGGGCCTACGAGCAGTACTTC.

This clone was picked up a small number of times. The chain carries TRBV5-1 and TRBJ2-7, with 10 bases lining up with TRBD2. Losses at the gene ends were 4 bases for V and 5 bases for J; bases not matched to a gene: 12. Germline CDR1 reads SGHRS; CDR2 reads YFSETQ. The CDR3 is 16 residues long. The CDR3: CASSPTRAGGDHEQYF. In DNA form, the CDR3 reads TGCGCCAGCAGCCCCACCAGAGCGGGGGGGGACCACGAGCAGTACTTC.

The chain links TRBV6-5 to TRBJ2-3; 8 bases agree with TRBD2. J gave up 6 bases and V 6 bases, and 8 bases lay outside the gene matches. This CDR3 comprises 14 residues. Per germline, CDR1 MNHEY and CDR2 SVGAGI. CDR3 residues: CASRDGGAGDTQYF. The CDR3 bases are TGTGCCAGCAGAGACGGGGGGGCCGGGGATACGCAGTATTTT.

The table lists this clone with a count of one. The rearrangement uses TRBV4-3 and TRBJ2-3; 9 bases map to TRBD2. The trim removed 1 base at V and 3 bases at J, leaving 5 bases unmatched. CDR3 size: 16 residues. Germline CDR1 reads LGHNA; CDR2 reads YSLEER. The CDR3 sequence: CASSQAGTSLTDTQYF. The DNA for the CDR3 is TGCGCCAGCAGCCAAGCCGGGACTAGCCTTACAGATACGCAGTATTTT.

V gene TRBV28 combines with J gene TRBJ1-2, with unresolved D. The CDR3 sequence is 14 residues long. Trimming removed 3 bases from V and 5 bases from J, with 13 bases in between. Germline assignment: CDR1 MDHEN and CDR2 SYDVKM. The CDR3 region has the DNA TGTGCCAGCAGTTTGACTCACGGCGGGTATGGCTACACCTTC. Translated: CASSLTHGGYGYTF.

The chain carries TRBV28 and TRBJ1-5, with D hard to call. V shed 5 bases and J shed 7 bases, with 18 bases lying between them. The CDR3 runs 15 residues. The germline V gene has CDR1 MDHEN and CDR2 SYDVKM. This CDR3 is CASSPYTVSGQPQHF. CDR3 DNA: TGTGCCAGCAGTCCTTATACAGTGTCAGGACAGCCCCAGCATTTT.

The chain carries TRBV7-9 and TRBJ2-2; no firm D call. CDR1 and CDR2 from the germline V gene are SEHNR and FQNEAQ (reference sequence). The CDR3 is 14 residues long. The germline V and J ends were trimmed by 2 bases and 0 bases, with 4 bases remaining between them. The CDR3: CASSLTSNTGELFF. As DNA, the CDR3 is TGTGCCAGCAGCTTAACTTCGAACACCGGGGAGCTGTTTTTT.